Given below is one T cell receptor beta chain in context. This record belongs to a study of blood T cell repertoires in COVID-19. Study details: COVID-19 samples, acute and convalescent, were from the United States, Italy and Spain. Sources were T cells, B-cell-depleted T cells, or PBMCs; the material itself was cDNA or gDNA.

The CDR3 loop spans 15 amino acids. Germline CDR1 LGHNT, CDR2 FRNRAP. The junction had 8 bases not matched to a gene; V was cut back by 6 bases and J by 3 bases. Original handling: Amplification with reference gene primers provided the estimates of nucleated cell counts. This table comes from immunoSEQ multiplex PCR, and its TCRdb copy is limited to in-frame clones, with some not included. The V and J calls and the clone size are those of that table, but D and trimming were determined from the DNA. The table has around 200,000 clones, about 82% seen once; the top ten hold about 10%. The V call is TRBV12-5, the J call TRBJ2-3; 8 bases agree with TRBD1. The specimen sequenced was peripheral blood. This TCR derives from a woman older than 75 with acute or convalescent COVID-19. Written as DNA, the CDR3 is TGTGCTAGTGGAGAACAGGGGGTTGTGACAGATACGCAGTATTTT. Residues: CASGEQGVVTDTQYF.